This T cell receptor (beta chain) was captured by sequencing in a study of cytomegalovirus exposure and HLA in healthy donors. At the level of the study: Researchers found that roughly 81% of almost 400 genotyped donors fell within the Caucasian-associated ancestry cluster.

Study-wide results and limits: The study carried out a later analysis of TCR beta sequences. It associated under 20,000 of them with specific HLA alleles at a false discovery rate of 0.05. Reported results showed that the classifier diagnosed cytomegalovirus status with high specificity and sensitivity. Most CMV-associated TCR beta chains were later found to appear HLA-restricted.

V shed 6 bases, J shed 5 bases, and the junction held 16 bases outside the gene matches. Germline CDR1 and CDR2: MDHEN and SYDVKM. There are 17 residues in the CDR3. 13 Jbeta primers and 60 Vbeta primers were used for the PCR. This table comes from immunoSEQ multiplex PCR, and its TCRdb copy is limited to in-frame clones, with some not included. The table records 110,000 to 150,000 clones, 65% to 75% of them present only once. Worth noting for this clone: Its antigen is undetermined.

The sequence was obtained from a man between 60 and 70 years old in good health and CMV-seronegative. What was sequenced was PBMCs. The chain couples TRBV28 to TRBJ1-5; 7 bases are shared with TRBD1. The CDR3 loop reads CASRISPRDRLYQPQHF. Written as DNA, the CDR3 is TGTGCCAGCAGAATCTCCCCCCGGGACAGATTGTATCAGCCCCAGCATTTT. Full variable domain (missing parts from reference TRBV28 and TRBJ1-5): DVKVTQSSRYLVKRTGEKVFLECVQDMDHENMFWYRQDPGLGLRLIYFSYDVKMKEKGDIPEGYSVSREKKERFSLILESASTNQTSMYLCASRISPRDRLYQPQHFGDGTRLSIL.